The present TCR beta chain was sequenced within a study of blood T cell repertoires in COVID-19. Study-wide context: Spain, Italy and the United States supplied samples that represented acute and convalescent COVID-19.

Germline assignment: CDR1 SGHKS and CDR2 YYEKEE (reference sequence). The CDR3 sequence is 15 residues long. The junction had 6 bases not matched to a gene; V was cut back by 0 bases and J by 3 bases. This clone appeared a few times. Per the study methods: Nucleated cell counts were estimated from reference gene primer amplification. TCRdb's table, derived via immunoSEQ multiplex PCR, lists solely in-frame clones and lacks some. From that table come the V and J calls and clone size; the DNA was used to work out D and trimming. This sample has approximately 160,000 clones; approximately 85% occur once, and the top ten carry approximately 10%.

This sequence was found in a man between 60 and 75 years old with active or convalescent COVID-19. This chain connects TRBV5-5 to TRBJ2-7; 7 bases are a match to TRBD2. Sequenced material: peripheral blood. CDR3 in amino acids: CASSLGGSNYYEQYF. The CDR3 DNA follows: TGTGCCAGCAGCTTGGGCGGGAGCAATTACTACGAGCAGTACTTC.